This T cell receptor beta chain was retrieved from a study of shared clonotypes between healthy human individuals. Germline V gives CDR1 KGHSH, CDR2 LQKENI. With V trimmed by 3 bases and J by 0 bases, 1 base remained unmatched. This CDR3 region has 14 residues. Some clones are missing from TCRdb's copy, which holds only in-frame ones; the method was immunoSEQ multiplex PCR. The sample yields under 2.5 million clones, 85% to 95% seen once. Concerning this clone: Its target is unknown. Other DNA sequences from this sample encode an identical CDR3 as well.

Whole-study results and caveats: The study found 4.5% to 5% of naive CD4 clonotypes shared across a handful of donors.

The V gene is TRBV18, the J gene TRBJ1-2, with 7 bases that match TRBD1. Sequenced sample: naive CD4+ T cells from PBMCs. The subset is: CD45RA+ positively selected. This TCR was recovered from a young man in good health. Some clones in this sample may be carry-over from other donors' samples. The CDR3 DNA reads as TGTGCCAGCTCACCTGGGACAGCTAACTATGGCTACACCTTC. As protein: CASSPGTANYGYTF.